These 5 T cell receptor beta chains were sequenced from one sample in a study of blood T cells in healthy people across ages. The use of a sample-barcoded 5' primer and a J-beta primer mix characterized a second PCR of roughly 6 to 11 cycles. TCRdb fed the 5' RACE reads into MiXCR, producing one record per CDR3 protein. Seen here are some 710,000 distinct CDR3 sequences, 22% observed once, and the top ten hold less than 25%. Source material: blood. Source of these receptors: a man between 65 and 80 years old in good health.

This clonotype appeared a few times. The chain joins TRBV10-3 to TRBJ1-2; D uncertain. Germline assignment: CDR1 ENHRY and CDR2 SYGVKD. V was shortened by 5 bases and J by 0 bases, with 7 bases between the two germline ends. The CDR3 contains 13 residues. The CDR3: CAISQTTNYGYTF. As DNA, the CDR3 is TGTGCCATCAGTCAGACAACTAACTATGGCTACACCTTC.

To note about this clonotype: A read error may produce the germline difference seen at one junction end. The genes are TRBV12-3 or TRBV12-4 and TRBJ2-5; 8 nucleotides agree with TRBD2. TRBJ2-1 matches the DNA end more closely, so the J call is doubtful. This CDR3 contains 14 residues. DNA for the CDR3: TGTGCTAGCAGTTTCGAGCGGGGGTACAATGAGCAGTTCTTC. Protein sequence: CASSFERGYNEQFF.

The chain couples TRBV4-2 to TRBJ2-3, with 10 bases matching TRBD2. J gave up 3 bases and V 4 bases, and 4 bases lay outside the gene matches. This CDR3 comprises 15 residues. Germline CDR1 and CDR2: LGHNA and YNFKEQ. The CDR3: CASSLQRGGTDTQYF. Here the CDR3 DNA reads TGTGCCAGCAGCCTCCAGCGGGGGGGGACAGATACGCAGTATTTT.

A few counts support this clonotype. The V call is TRBV12-3 or TRBV12-4, the J call TRBJ1-5; D not resolved. V gave up 1 base and J gave up 2 bases, with 12 bases separating them. The CDR3 sequence is 16 residues long. CDR3: CASSLGQAMGNQPQHF. CDR3 bases: TGTGCCAGCAGTTTAGGTCAAGCCATGGGCAATCAGCCCCAGCATTTT.

Only a few counts were recorded for this clonotype. The chain uses TRBV19 and TRBJ2-7; D remains ambiguous. Trimming took 3 bases from V and 2 from J, leaving 8 bases between them. Germline V lookup: CDR1 LNHDA, CDR2 SQIVND (reference sequence). CDR3 size: 13 residues. The CDR3 reads CASSIGIAYEQYF. CDR3 nucleotides: TGTGCCAGTAGTATCGGCATCGCCTACGAGCAGTACTTC.